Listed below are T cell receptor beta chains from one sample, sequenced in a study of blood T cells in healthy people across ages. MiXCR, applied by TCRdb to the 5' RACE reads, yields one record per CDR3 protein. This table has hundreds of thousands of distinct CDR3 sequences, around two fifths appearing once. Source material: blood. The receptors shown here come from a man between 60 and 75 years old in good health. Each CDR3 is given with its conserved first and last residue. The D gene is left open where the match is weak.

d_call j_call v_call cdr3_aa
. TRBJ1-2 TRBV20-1 CSAKQPGAPNYGYTF
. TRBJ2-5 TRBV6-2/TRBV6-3 CASSYPQTAQYF
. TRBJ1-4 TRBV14 CASSQTRGANEKLFF
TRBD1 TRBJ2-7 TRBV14 CASSQWTGKIPYEQYF
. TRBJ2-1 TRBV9 CASSVGVGAASYNEQFF
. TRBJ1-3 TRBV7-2 CASSQAGGGRGNTIYF
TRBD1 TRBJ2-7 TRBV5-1 CASSTGQGASYEQYF
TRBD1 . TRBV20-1 CSARGTGYVYEQYF
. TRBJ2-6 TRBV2 CASLAGRSSGANVLTF
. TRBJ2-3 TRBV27 CASRSLGDGTDTQYF
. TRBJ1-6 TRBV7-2 CASSLVRGDNSPLHF
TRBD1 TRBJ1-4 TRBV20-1 CSASPTGGGKLFF
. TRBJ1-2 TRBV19 CASSGPTEANYGYTF
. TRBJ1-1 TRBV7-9 CASSPQTEAFF
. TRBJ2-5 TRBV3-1 CASSQRRPSALYNEQYF
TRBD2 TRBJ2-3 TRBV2 CASSLLSGEVTDTQYF
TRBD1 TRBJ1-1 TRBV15 CATSTWRDREAFF
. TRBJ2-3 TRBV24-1 CATSDPAADTQYF
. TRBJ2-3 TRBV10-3 CAIRRGLDTDTQYF
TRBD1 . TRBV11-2 CASSLGGQGINEQYF
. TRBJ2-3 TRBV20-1 CSTTGLGTQYF
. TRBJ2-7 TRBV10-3 CAISGEITYEQYF
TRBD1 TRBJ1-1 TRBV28 CASSLSRGGGRGDRATEAFF
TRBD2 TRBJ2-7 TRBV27 CASSFGLAVSYEQYF
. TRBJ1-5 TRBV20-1 CGARGGSLSNQPQHF
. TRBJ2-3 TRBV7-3 CASSPLPRAGPTSTDTQYF
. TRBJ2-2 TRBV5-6 CASSEDWGLYTGELFF
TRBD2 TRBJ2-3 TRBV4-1 CASSQVTSGTDTQYF
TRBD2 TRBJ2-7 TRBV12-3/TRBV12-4 CASSLAGTFMKQYF
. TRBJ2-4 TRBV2 CASSPRQGRYNEQYF
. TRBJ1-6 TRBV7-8 CASSLAGVDSPLHF
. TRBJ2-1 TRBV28 CASSLTPGNNEQFF
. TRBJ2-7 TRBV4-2 CASSQERSVETYEQYF
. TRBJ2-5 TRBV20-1 CSAKRLVVDQETQYF
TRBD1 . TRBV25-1 CASSEGQGARETQYF